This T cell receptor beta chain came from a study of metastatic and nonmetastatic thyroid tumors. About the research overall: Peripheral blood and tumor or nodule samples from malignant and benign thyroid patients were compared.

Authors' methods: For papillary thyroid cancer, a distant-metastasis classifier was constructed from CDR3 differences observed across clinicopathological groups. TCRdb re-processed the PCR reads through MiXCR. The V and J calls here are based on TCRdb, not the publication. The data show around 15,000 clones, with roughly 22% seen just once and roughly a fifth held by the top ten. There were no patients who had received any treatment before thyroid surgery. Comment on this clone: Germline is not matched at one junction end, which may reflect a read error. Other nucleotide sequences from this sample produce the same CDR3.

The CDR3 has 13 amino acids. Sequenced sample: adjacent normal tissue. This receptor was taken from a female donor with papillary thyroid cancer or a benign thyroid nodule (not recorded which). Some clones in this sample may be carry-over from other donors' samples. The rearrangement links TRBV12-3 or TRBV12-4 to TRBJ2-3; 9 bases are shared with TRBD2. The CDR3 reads CASSGDSTDTQYF. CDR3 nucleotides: TGTGCCTCTAGCGGGGATAGCACAGATACGCAGTACTTT.